One sample yielded the 15 T cell receptor beta chains listed below, sequenced in a study of shared clonotypes between healthy human individuals. Sequencing used immunoSEQ multiplex PCR; TCRdb keeps in-frame clones, though not all of them. The data show around 2.5 million clones, 93% seen once. Material: naive CD4+ T cells from PBMCs. Noted subset: CD45RA+ positively selected. The source of these receptors is a man aged 18-30 years in good health. Some clones in this sample may be carry-over from other donors' samples.

The chain is built from TRBV21-1 and TRBJ1-3. TRBV21-1 is a recognized pseudogene. The CDR3 runs to 14 residues. The CDR3 nucleotides are TGTGCCAGCAGCAAAAGAGTTACTGGAAACACCATATATTTT. Translation: CASSKRVTGNTIYF.

The chain couples TRBV30 to TRBJ2-5; D is uncertain. Deletions cut 1 base from V and 1 base from J, with 10 bases between. CDR1 and CDR2 from the germline V gene are GTSNPN and SVGIG (reference sequence). CDR3 length: 14 residues. CDR3: CAWSAPKGQETQYF. CDR3 DNA sequence: TGTGCCTGGAGTGCACCAAAGGGCCAAGAGACCCAGTACTTC. Full variable domain (outside the CDR3, taken from reference TRBV30 and TRBJ2-5): SQTIHQWPATLVQPVGSPLSLECTVEGTSNPNLYWYRQAAGRGLQLLFYSVGIGQISSEVPQNLSASRPQDRQFILSSKKLLLSDSGFYLCAWSAPKGQETQYFGPGTRLLVL.

The chain has TRBV5-1 and TRBJ2-7; 7 bases agree with TRBD2. From germline, CDR1 is SGHRS and CDR2 YFSETQ. The junction had 16 bases not matched to a gene; V was cut back by 4 bases and J by 0 bases. This CDR3 has 18 residues. The DNA for the CDR3 is TGCGCCAGCAGCCTCTATATTCCCACAGCGGGAAGCTCCTACGAGCAGTACTTC. Its protein is CASSLYIPTAGSSYEQYF.

Concerning this clone itself: This sample also contains other DNA sequences that code for the same CDR3. J is TRBJ2-5 and V is TRBV5-1, with 12 positions matching TRBD2. This CDR3 region has 15 residues. After removal of 4 bases from V and 2 bases from J, the junction contained 3 bases not matched to a gene. Germline loops: CDR1 SGHRS, CDR2 YFSETQ. CDR3 nucleotides: TGCGCCAGCAGCGGAGGGACTAGCGGGCAAGAGACCCAGTACTTC. This gives the protein CASSGGTSGQETQYF.

The rearrangement joins TRBV6-1 to TRBJ2-7; tentatively, D is TRBD2 (6 bases). The CDR3 has 16 amino acids. Germline-derived CDR1 and CDR2 are MNHNS and SASEGT. Trimming cost V 2 bases and J 1 base, with 15 bases left between them. As DNA, the CDR3 is TGTGCCAGCAGTGAATTATCGGGACTGAGTTCCTACGAGCAGTACTTC. It yields the protein CASSELSGLSSYEQYF.

This chain joins TRBV7-2 and TRBJ2-2, with 10 bases fitting TRBD2. Germline lookup yields CDR1 SGHTA and CDR2 FQGNSA. The length of the CDR3 is 21 residues. J gave up 1 base and V 0 bases, and 14 bases lay outside the gene matches. CDR3 residues: CASSLAPGLRASGRNTGELFF. In DNA, the CDR3 is TGTGCCAGCAGCTTAGCGCCGGGACTTCGGGCTAGCGGGAGGAACACCGGGGAGCTGTTTTTT.

The V and J genes are TRBV7-9 and TRBJ2-7; D not certain. The germline CDR1 and CDR2 sequences are SEHNR and FQNEAQ (reference sequence). The CDR3 loop spans 14 amino acids. V dropped 5 bases and J dropped 3 bases, with 14 bases sitting between them. The CDR3 region is CASSPEAYIYEQYF. CDR3 nucleotide sequence: TGTGCCAGCAGCCCCGAGGCATATATCTACGAGCAGTACTTC.

The rearrangement links TRBV4-1 to TRBJ2-7; 7 bases align to TRBD2. CDR1 MGHRA and CDR2 YSYEKL come from the germline V gene. V gave up 2 bases and J gave up 3 bases; unmatched junction bases: 7. The CDR3 sequence is 15 residues long. As DNA, the CDR3 is TGCGCCAGCAGCCAACCCACGGCGGGGGACTACGAGCAGTACTTC. Its protein product is CASSQPTAGDYEQYF.

The chain recombines TRBV6-1 with TRBJ2-7; the D is unclear. Trimming stripped 5 bases from V and 4 bases from J, with 6 bases between. This CDR3 is 11 amino acids long. Germline CDR1 and CDR2: MNHNS and SASEGT. CDR3 nucleotide sequence: TGTGCCAGCAGTTCTCTATACGAGCAGTACTTC. Translating gives CASSSLYEQYF.

The CDR3 loop reads CASAGTGNSGANVLTF. The CDR3, as DNA: TGTGCCAGCGCGGGGACAGGGAATTCTGGGGCCAACGTCCTGACTTTC. The chain joins TRBV5-4 to TRBJ2-6, with TRBD1 matching over 9 bases. Trimming took 7 bases from V and 1 from J; bases not matched to a gene: 6. The length of the CDR3 is 16 residues. Germline V gives CDR1 SGHNT, CDR2 YYREEE (reference sequence).

The V call is TRBV15, the J call TRBJ2-1; TRBD2 might be the D (5 bases). The germline gives CDR1 LNHNV, CDR2 YYDKDF (reference sequence). V was cut by 0 bases and J by 8 bases, with 17 bases left in between. The CDR3 is made up of 16 amino acids. Here the CDR3 DNA reads TGTGCCACCAGCAGAGATTTATTTGGGAGTAGGCATGAGCAGTTCTTC. Translating gives CATSRDLFGSRHEQFF.

The table lists this clone with a count of one. The genes are TRBV28 and TRBJ2-5, with 9 bases that match TRBD1. V dropped 5 bases and J dropped 4; count of bases not matched to a gene: 5. Germline CDR1 is MDHEN and CDR2 is SYDVKM. The CDR3 loop spans 14 amino acids. In DNA form, the CDR3 reads TGTGCCAGCAGTGTCCCGGACAGGGGAGAGACCCAGTACTTC. Its translation is CASSVPDRGETQYF.

The chain has TRBV7-3 and TRBJ2-3, with no clear D. Per the germline V gene, CDR1 is SGHTA and CDR2 is FQGTGA. Trimming stripped 5 bases from V and 1 base from J, with 16 bases between. The length of the CDR3 is 16 residues. The CDR3 region is CASSPVPLTGTDTQYF. The CDR3 nucleotides read TGTGCCAGCAGCCCCGTACCCTTGACCGGCACAGATACGCAGTATTTT.

This clone was observed once. This chain joins TRBV28 and TRBJ1-5, with D unresolved. V lost 1 base and J 2 bases, leaving 9 bases between the germline ends. The V gene's germline CDR1 is MDHEN and CDR2 SYDVKM. This CDR3 comprises 15 residues. Here the CDR3 DNA reads TGTGCCAGCAGTTTATCAGCAGTGGGCAATCAGCCCCAGCATTTT. It specifies CASSLSAVGNQPQHF.

This chain uses TRBV29-1 with TRBJ2-1, with 10 bases matching TRBD2. CDR3 length: 14 residues. Germline loops: CDR1 SQVTM, CDR2 ANQGSEA. V gave up 7 bases and J gave up 6 bases; unmatched junction bases: 9. CDR3 region: CSGGRGTSANEQFF. The CDR3 DNA follows: TGCAGCGGGGGTAGGGGGACTAGCGCCAATGAGCAGTTCTTC.